This passage covers 22 T cell receptor beta chains from one sample sequenced in a study of blood T cell repertoires in COVID-19. TCRdb's copy holds only in-frame clones and misses some; the assay was immunoSEQ multiplex PCR. This table holds roughly 140,000 clones, roughly 80% found once. The specimen was peripheral blood. These receptors were taken from a man aged 65 to 85 with acute or convalescent COVID-19.

The chain couples TRBV5-1 to TRBJ2-7, with TRBD2 identical over 11 bases. V gave up 8 bases and J gave up 3 bases; unmatched junction bases: 25. Per the germline V gene, CDR1 is SGHRS and CDR2 is YFSETQ. This CDR3 comprises 20 residues. This chain's CDR3 is CASPENRVVEKTSGIYEQYF. For the CDR3, the DNA is TGCGCCAGTCCGGAGAACAGGGTTGTCGAGAAGACTAGCGGGATCTACGAGCAGTACTTC.

The chain employs TRBV7-9 and TRBJ2-7; 7 nucleotides line up with TRBD1. After removal of 1 base from V and 5 bases from J, the junction contained 8 bases not matched to a gene. CDR3 length: 15 amino acids. Per germline, CDR1 SEHNR and CDR2 FQNEAQ (reference sequence). The chain's CDR3 is CASSLVRQGRNEQYF. The CDR3 region has the DNA TGTGCCAGCAGCTTAGTGCGACAGGGAAGGAACGAGCAGTACTTC.

The genes are TRBV10-3 and TRBJ2-3; a possible D gene is TRBD2 (5 bases). The germline V gene has CDR1 ENHRY and CDR2 SYGVKD. The CDR3 runs to 15 residues. Trimming took off 2 bases at V and 6 bases at J, with 15 bases between the two ends. The CDR3 region has the DNA TGTGCCATCAGTGAGAACGGGGAACGTGGGGATACGCAGTATTTT. Residues: CAISENGERGDTQYF.

The gene calls are TRBV2 and TRBJ1-3; 7 bases are a match to TRBD1. The CDR3 consists of 14 residues. With V trimmed by 6 bases and J by 8 bases, 10 bases remained unmatched. Germline V CDR1 and CDR2: SNHLY, FYNNEI. In DNA form, the CDR3 reads TGTGCCAGCAGACGATACGACAGGGAGGACACCATATATTTT. It yields the protein CASRRYDREDTIYF.

This chain joins TRBV5-1 and TRBJ1-4; TRBD1 might be the D (6 bases). V gave up 0 bases and J gave up 4 bases, with 10 bases separating them. Looked up from germline, CDR1 is SGHRS and CDR2 is YFSETQ. The length of the CDR3 is 15 residues. In DNA, the CDR3 is TGCGCCAGCAGCTTGGTACAGGGTGATAATGAAAAACTGTTTTTT. It codes for CASSLVQGDNEKLFF.

This clone was seen a handful of times. The chain recombines TRBV7-9 with TRBJ2-1; 8 bases fit TRBD2. The CDR3 consists of 15 residues. V shed 4 bases, J shed 4 bases, and the junction held 6 bases outside the gene matches. The germline V gene has CDR1 SEHNR and CDR2 FQNEAQ (reference sequence). The CDR3 nucleotides are TGTGCCAGCAGCTCCCCCGAGCGGGGGTACAATGAGCAGTTCTTC. Translating it yields CASSSPERGYNEQFF.

J is TRBJ1-2 and V is TRBV28, with D unclear. This CDR3 has 10 amino acids. V was shortened by 6 bases and J by 4 bases, with 3 bases between the two germline ends. The V gene's germline CDR1 is MDHEN and CDR2 SYDVKM. Here the CDR3 DNA reads TGTGCCAGCAGGGCCTATGGCTACACCTTC. Translation gives CASRAYGYTF.

In its sample, this clone was seen a few times. This same CDR3 is encoded by further DNA sequences in the sample. The genes are TRBV27 and TRBJ2-7; 8 bases match TRBD2. Trimming took 3 bases from V and 1 from J; bases not matched to a gene: 5. In germline, CDR1 is MNHEY, CDR2 SMNVEV (reference sequence). The CDR3 loop spans 15 amino acids. The CDR3 DNA sequence: TGTGCCAGCAGTTTCAAGGCGGGAGGTTCCTACGAGCAGTACTTC. As protein: CASSFKAGGSYEQYF.

CDR3 sequence: CASSRPADTEAFF. Here the CDR3 DNA reads TGTGCCAGTAGCCGTCCCGCGGACACTGAAGCTTTCTTT. This rearrangement joins TRBV19 to TRBJ1-1; D ambiguous. Germline lookup yields CDR1 LNHDA and CDR2 SQIVND (reference sequence). The CDR3 contains 13 residues. Deletions cut 6 bases from V and 3 bases from J, with 11 bases between.

The V call is TRBV5-1, the J call TRBJ2-1, with a tentative D call TRBD1 (6 bases). The CDR3 contains 14 residues. Per the germline V gene, CDR1 is SGHRS and CDR2 is YFSETQ. The V gene lost 2 bases and the J gene lost 5 bases, with 11 bases spanning the gap. The CDR3 bases are TGCGCCAGCAGCTTACAGGGCCCCCACAATGAGCAGTTCTTC. This codes for CASSLQGPHNEQFF. The full variable domain, rest sourced from reference TRBV5-1 and TRBJ2-1, is KAGVTQTPRYLIKTRGQQVTLSCSPISGHRSVSWYQQTPGQGLQFLFEYFSETQRNKGNFPGRFSGRQFSNSRSEMNVSTLELGDSALYLCASSLQGPHNEQFFGPGTRLTVL.

The chain joins TRBV7-9 to TRBJ1-1; D unclear. The CDR3 spans 15 residues. CDR1 and CDR2 (germline): SEHNR, FQNEAQ (reference sequence). V lost 3 bases and J lost 1, with 12 bases in between. The CDR3 nucleotides are TGTGCCAGCAGCTTGGAGGCTCCCGGGAACACTGAAGCTTTCTTT. Translation gives CASSLEAPGNTEAFF.

J is TRBJ2-6 and V is TRBV24-1, with D possibly being TRBD2 (5 bases). The CDR3 length is 17 residues. Germline values: CDR1 KGHDR, CDR2 SFDVKD. Trimming stripped 2 bases from V and 2 bases from J, with 12 bases between. The CDR3 is CATSDSSGLPGANVLTF. The CDR3 DNA is TGTGCCACCAGTGATTCGTCCGGACTCCCTGGGGCCAACGTCCTGACTTTC.

This clone appeared a single time. The V gene is TRBV28, the J gene TRBJ1-2; 9 nucleotides line up with TRBD1. J lost 4 bases, V lost 6 bases, and 6 bases had no gene match. This CDR3 contains 14 residues. Germline V lookup: CDR1 MDHEN, CDR2 SYDVKM. The CDR3 DNA sequence: TGTGCCAGCAGGATAACGACAGGGGGCTATGGCTACACCTTC. This gives the protein CASRITTGGYGYTF.

The rearrangement links TRBV3-1 (or the pseudogene TRBV3-2) to TRBJ1-6; D might be TRBD1 (5 bases). The CDR3 spans 16 residues. V gave up 1 base and J gave up 10 bases, with 17 bases separating them. Germline V gene sequence: CDR1 LGHDT, CDR2 YNNKEL (reference sequence). The CDR3 region has the DNA TGTGCCAGCAGCCAAGGTATTGGCGCAGGGAACTCACCCCTCCACTTT. As protein: CASSQGIGAGNSPLHF.

CDR3 loop: CSATQIEAFF. In DNA, the CDR3 is TGCAGTGCCACACAGATTGAAGCTTTCTTT. The chain is built from TRBV20-1 and TRBJ1-1; D is unclear. Germline assignment: CDR1 DFQATT and CDR2 SNEGSKA (reference sequence). Trimming removed 6 bases from V and 7 bases from J, with 9 bases in between. The CDR3 spans 10 residues.

J is TRBJ2-1 and V is TRBV3-1 (or the pseudogene TRBV3-2), with a possible D match to TRBD2 (7 bases). V was trimmed by 0 bases and J by 7 bases, leaving 13 bases between them. Germline CDR1 LGHDT, CDR2 YNNKEL (reference sequence). CDR3 size: 15 residues. The CDR3 protein is CASSQDGGALNEQFF. The CDR3 DNA reads TGTGCCAGCAGCCAAGATGGGGGGGCTCTAAATGAGCAGTTCTTC.

The genes are TRBV18 and TRBJ1-1, with TRBD1 identical over 7 bases. CDR3 size: 15 residues. From germline, CDR1 is KGHSH and CDR2 LQKENI. V lost 2 bases to trimming and J lost 1 base; unmatched junction nucleotides: 4. In DNA, the CDR3 is TGTGCCAGCTCACCAATGACAGGGACGAACACTGAAGCTTTCTTT. Translation: CASSPMTGTNTEAFF.

The genes are TRBV25-1 and TRBJ2-3, with a possible D match to TRBD2 (5 bases). Deletions cut 10 bases from V and 2 bases from J, with 19 bases between. The CDR3 has 15 residues. The germline CDR1 and CDR2 sequences are MGHDK and SYGVNS. The CDR3 spells CATTPRLADTDTQYF. The CDR3 DNA reads as TGTGCCACCACCCCCCGGCTAGCCGACACAGATACGCAGTATTTT.

The V gene is TRBV13, the J gene TRBJ2-7, with TRBD1 as a possible D gene (5 bases). The CDR3 runs 15 residues. Germline V gene data show CDR1 as PRHDT and CDR2 as FYEKMQ (reference sequence). V lost 4 bases, J lost 3 bases, and 16 bases lay in between. CDR3 in amino acids: CASSSRTTSFYEQYF. The CDR3 region has the DNA TGTGCCAGCAGCTCCCGGACAACGAGCTTCTACGAGCAGTACTTC.

The chain links TRBV20-1 to TRBJ2-1; TRBD1 matches 7 bases. Losses at the gene ends were 3 bases for V and 11 bases for J; bases not matched to a gene: 4. The CDR3 loop spans 11 amino acids. Per germline, CDR1 DFQATT and CDR2 SNEGSKA (reference sequence). The CDR3 DNA sequence: TGCAGTGCTAGCCAAGGGGGCCAGCAGTTCTTC. This gives the protein CSASQGGQQFF.

The table lists this clone with a few counts. This rearrangement joins TRBV28 to TRBJ1-5; 9 bases are shared with TRBD1. The junction had 17 bases not matched to a gene; V was cut back by 7 bases and J by 1 base. The CDR3 spans 19 residues. Germline values: CDR1 MDHEN, CDR2 SYDVKM. The CDR3 sequence: CASTPLFDRGILSNQPQHF. The CDR3 nucleotides read TGTGCCAGCACCCCATTGTTCGACAGGGGGATCTTGAGCAATCAGCCCCAGCATTTT.

This chain connects TRBV5-1 to TRBJ2-1; 7 positions match TRBD1. Trimming cost V 3 bases and J 6 bases; bases outside gene matches: 3. Germline values: CDR1 SGHRS, CDR2 YFSETQ. The CDR3 is made up of 13 amino acids. This CDR3 is CASSSGQLNEQFF. The CDR3 DNA follows: TGCGCCAGCAGCTCGGGACAGCTCAATGAGCAGTTCTTC.